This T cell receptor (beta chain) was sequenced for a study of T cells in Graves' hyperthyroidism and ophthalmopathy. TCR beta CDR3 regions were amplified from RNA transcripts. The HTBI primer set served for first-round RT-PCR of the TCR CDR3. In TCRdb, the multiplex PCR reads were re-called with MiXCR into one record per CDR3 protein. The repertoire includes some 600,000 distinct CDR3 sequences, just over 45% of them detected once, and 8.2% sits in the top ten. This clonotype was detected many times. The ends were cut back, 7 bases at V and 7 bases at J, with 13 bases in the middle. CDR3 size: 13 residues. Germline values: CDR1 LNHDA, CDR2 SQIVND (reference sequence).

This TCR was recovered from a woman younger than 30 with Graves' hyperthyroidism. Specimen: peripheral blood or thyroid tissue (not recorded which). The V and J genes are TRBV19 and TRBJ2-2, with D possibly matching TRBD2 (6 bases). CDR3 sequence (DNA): TGTGCCAGTAACTTAGCGGTGGTCGGGGAGCTGTTTTTT. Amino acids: CASNLAVVGELFF.